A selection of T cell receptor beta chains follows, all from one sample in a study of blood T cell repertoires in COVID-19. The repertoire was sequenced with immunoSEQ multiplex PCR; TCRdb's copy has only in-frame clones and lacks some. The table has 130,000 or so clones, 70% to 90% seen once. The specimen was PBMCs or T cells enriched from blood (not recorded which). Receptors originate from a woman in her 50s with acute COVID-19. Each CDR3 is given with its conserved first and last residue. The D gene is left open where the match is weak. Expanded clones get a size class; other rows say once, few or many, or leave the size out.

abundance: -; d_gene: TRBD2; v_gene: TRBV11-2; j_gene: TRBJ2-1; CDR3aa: CASSLVVGGGNEQFF; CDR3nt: TGTGCCAGCAGCTTAGTCGTGGGCGGGGGTAATGAGCAGTTCTTC
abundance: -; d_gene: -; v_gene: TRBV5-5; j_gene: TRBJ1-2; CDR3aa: CASSLFGSLGGGYTF; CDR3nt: TGTGCCAGCAGCTTGTTTGGGAGTCTTGGAGGCGGCTACACCTTC
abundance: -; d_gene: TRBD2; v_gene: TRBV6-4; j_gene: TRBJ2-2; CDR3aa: CASSDSSGSTGELFF; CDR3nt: TGTGCCAGCAGTGACTCTAGCGGGAGCACCGGGGAGCTGTTTTTT
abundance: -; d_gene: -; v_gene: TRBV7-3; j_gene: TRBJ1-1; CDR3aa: CASSSRANTEAFF; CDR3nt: TGTGCCAGCAGCTCCAGGGCGAACACTGAAGCTTTCTTT
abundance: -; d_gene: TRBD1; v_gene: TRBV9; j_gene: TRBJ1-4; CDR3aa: CASSMFTGVREKLFF; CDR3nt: TGTGCCAGCAGCATGTTCACAGGGGTTCGTGAAAAACTGTTTTTT
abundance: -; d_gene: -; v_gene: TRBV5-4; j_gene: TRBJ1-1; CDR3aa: CASTSSGTINTEAFF; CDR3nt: TGTGCCAGCACCTCTTCTGGGACAATTAACACTGAAGCTTTCTTT
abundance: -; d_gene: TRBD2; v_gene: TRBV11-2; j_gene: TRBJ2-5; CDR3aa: CASSFGGGGPVSAQYF; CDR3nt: TGTGCCAGCAGCTTTGGTGGGGGAGGGCCTGTTTCGGCCCAGTACTTC
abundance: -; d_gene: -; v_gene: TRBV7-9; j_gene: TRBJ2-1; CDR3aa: CASSPWSMDEQFF; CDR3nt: TGTGCCAGCAGTCCATGGTCTATGGATGAGCAGTTCTTC
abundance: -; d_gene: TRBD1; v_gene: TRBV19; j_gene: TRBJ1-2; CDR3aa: CASSMGWAGGLGYTF; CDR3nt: TGTGCCAGTAGTATGGGTTGGGCAGGGGGCCTTGGCTACACCTTC
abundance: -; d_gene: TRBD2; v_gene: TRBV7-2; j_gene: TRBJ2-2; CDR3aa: CASSRRLAGHGELFF; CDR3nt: TGTGCCAGCAGCCGTCGACTAGCGGGTCACGGGGAGCTGTTTTTT
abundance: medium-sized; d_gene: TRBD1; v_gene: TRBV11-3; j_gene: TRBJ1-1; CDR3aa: CASSLTGQGEGNTEAFF; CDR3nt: TGTGCCAGCAGCTTAACGGGACAGGGGGAGGGGAACACTGAAGCTTTCTTT
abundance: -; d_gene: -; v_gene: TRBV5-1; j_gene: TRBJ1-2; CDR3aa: CASSPGEGSYGYTF; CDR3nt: TGCGCCAGCAGCCCCGGGGAAGGTAGCTATGGCTACACCTTC
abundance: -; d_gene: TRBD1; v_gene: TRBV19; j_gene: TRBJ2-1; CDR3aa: CASGRTGRNEQFF; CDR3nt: TGTGCCAGTGGACGGACAGGGAGGAATGAGCAGTTCTTC
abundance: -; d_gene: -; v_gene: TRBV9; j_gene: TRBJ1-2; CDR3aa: CASSPGDRNYGYTF; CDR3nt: TGTGCCAGCAGCCCCGGCGACAGGAACTATGGCTACACCTTC
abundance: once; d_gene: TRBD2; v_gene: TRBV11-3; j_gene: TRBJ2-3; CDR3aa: CASSLGLAALGTDTQYF; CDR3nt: TGTGCCAGCAGCTTAGGACTAGCGGCCCTAGGCACAGATACGCAGTATTTT
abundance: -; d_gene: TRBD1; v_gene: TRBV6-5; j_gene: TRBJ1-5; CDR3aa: CASSSTGASSNQPQHF; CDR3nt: TGTGCCAGCAGTTCAACAGGGGCAAGTAGCAATCAGCCCCAGCATTTT
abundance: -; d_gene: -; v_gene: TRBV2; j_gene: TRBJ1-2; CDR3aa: CASTAGTFGYTF; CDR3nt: TGTGCCAGCACCGCGGGGACTTTTGGCTACACCTTC
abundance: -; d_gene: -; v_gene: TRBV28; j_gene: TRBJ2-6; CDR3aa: CASSPTGSGANVLTF; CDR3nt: TGTGCCAGCAGCCCTACAGGCTCTGGGGCCAACGTCCTGACTTTC
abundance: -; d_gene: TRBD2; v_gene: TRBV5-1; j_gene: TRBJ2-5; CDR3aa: CASSHRVAGDGETQYF; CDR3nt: TGCGCCAGCAGCCACCGAGTAGCGGGAGACGGAGAGACCCAGTACTTC
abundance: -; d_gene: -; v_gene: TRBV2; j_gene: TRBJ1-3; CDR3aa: CASRQGFSGNTIYF; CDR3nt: TGTGCCAGCAGGCAGGGTTTCTCGGGAAACACCATATATTTT
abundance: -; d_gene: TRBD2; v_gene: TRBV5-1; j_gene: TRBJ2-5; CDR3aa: CASSSTSGVTTKTQYF; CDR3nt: TGCGCCAGCAGCTCGACTAGCGGGGTAACCACGAAGACCCAGTACTTC
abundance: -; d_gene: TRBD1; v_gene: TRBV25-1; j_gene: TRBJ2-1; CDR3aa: CASRRQGVYNEQFF; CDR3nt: TGTGCCAGCCGTAGACAGGGGGTCTACAATGAGCAGTTCTTC
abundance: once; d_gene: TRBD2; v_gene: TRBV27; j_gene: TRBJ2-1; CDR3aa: CASSRLAGVTINEQFF; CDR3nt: TGTGCCAGCAGTAGGCTCGCGGGGGTGACTATCAATGAGCAGTTCTTC
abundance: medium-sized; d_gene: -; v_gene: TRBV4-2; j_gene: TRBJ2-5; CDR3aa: CASGGGSQTQYF; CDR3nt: TGTGCCAGCGGCGGGGGCAGCCAGACCCAGTACTTC
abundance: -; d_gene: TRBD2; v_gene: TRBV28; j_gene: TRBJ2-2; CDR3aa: CASSRSGLAGGEGGTGELFF; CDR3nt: TGTGCCAGCAGCCGCTCGGGACTAGCGGGAGGGGAGGGGGGCACCGGGGAGCTGTTTTTT
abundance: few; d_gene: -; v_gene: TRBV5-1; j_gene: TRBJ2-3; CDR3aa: CASSLVWSGSTDTQYF; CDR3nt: TGCGCCAGCAGCTTGGTATGGAGCGGGAGCACAGATACGCAGTATTTT
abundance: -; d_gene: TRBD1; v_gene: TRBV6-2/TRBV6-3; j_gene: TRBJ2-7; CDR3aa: CASSYYRGRGLYEQYF; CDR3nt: TGTGCCAGCAGTTATTATCGTGGCAGGGGGCTCTACGAGCAGTACTTC
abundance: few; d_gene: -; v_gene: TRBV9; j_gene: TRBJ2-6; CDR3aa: CASSVDGRSAYSGANVLTF; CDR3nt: TGTGCCAGCAGCGTAGATGGGCGATCAGCCTACTCTGGGGCCAACGTCCTGACTTTC
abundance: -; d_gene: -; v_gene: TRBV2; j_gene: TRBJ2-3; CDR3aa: CATPLGAGALGTQYF; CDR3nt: TGTGCCACCCCCCTGGGGGCGGGGGCCCTAGGTACGCAGTATTTT
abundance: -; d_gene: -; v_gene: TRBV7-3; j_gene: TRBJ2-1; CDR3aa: CASSGQGYNEQFF; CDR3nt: TGTGCCAGCAGCGGCCAGGGCTACAATGAGCAGTTCTTC
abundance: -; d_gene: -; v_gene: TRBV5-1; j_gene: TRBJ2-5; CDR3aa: CASSLERGGQETQYF; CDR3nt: TGCGCCAGCAGCTTGGAGAGGGGGGGCCAAGAGACCCAGTACTTC
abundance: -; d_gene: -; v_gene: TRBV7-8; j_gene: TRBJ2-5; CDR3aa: CASSSPRQETQYF; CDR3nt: TGTGCCAGCAGCTCGCCGCGACAAGAGACCCAGTACTTC